This TCR beta chain was retrieved from a study of shared clonotypes between healthy human individuals (dated by TCRdb to 2020 to 2021). Broadly, across the study: The cohort comprised a couple of women and a few men aged 18 to 49 years. For each donor, CD4 naive and CD4 memory were each given three plates, CD8 naive was given two plates, and CD8 memory was given one plate. To estimate repertoire size and how much clonotypes are shared between individuals, the study performed deep sequencing of blood TCR repertoires from about five healthy adults. To increase sequencing depth and limit assay-specific biases, TCR repertoire library preparation and sequencing were carried out by different laboratories using diverse techniques. Each donor's leukapheresis produced roughly between roughly 0.85 and 9.5 billion PBMCs. The study at large found these results: Even with the large sequencing depth, rarefaction of the sorted-subset datasets indicated that sequencing was incomplete. Because the study included a small number of donors, the genetic and exposure-history diversity represented was limited. Sampling was limited to blood, and TCR repertoires in tissue likely differ from TCR repertoires in blood. When four donors were compared, the shared fraction of clonotypes was 5% to 6.5% for naive CD4, 3.5% to 4% for naive CD8, more than 2% for memory CD4, and about 0.36% for memory CD8. Clonotypes shared by all four sorted-subset donors showed higher generation probabilities than non-shared clonotypes. Estimated clonotype richness was generally larger for naive than for memory subsets. Based on pairwise subsampling, the degree of clonotype sharing among donors was expected to be affected by sequencing depth.

As for this clone: No antigen is known for it. Per-base qualities were not stored, and no clone one base away is much larger.

Using the deep immunoSEQ assay, multiplex PCR amplified TCR CDR3 regions from genomic DNA. Extracted genomic DNA from each cell subset was spread evenly across all wells of several immunoSEQ 96-well plates, with each plate serving as a replicate. For sorted subsets, approximately 210 ng genomic DNA, equal to 30,000 or so T cell genomes, was loaded into each replicate PCR. The purified libraries were quantified using a Qubit 3.0 fluorometer, sized with a Bioanalyzer 2100, and then quantified again using the KAPA Library Quantification kit. Each immunoSEQ 96-well plate was sequenced on its own single-read 150-cycle Illumina NextSeq 550 flow cell. Per the original workflow: The immunoSEQ output contained only junctional sequences without quality scores, so filtering could not match that applied to full-length reads. To assign V/J genes and CDR3, sequences were annotated against IMGT germline references using PyIR, a Python wrapper for IgBLAST v1.9. Reads were filtered out if the reads had weak V/J assignments (E-value above 1e-6), no CDR3, stop codons, out-of-frame junctions, or ambiguous translated residues. A V3J clonotype was defined by an identical inferred V gene, J gene, and CDR3 amino acid sequence. Percentage overlap between repertoires was computed as shared unique clonotypes divided by the size of the smaller repertoire. Richness of each repertoire was evaluated using RTK rarefaction, the Chao1 estimator, and Recon v2.1 estimates of unobserved clonotypes. Generation probabilities were computed with OLGA for all TCRbeta clonotypes obtained by the gDNA method from several donors. TCRdb stores this immuneACCESS table with in-frame sequences only. Part of the clones is absent; in the studies checked, under half of the shortfall reflects unresolved V genes, and no reason is known for the rest. V, J and clone size are those of that table, while D and trimming were read from the DNA. The sample yields about 2 million clones; 85% to 95% were counted once. Of the sample, roughly 0.13% is held by the ten largest clones.

Healthy HIV-negative adults with no recently reported acute infections or vaccinations were included as donors. Every donor was a Caucasian adult living in Nashville, Tennessee, USA. CD4+ T cells were enriched by magnetic negative selection, after which naive cells were positively selected on CD45RA and the negative fraction was taken as the memory subset. Blood was obtained by leukapheresis, after which PBMCs were separated by Ficoll-Histopaque density gradient centrifugation and cryopreserved in liquid nitrogen vapor phase. Analytical flow cytometry was used to check the purity and quantity of each magnetically sorted T cell population. From each sorted fraction, genomic DNA was isolated and quantified by UV absorbance on a Nanodrop 2000c. This receptor was taken from a young man in good health. Sample: naive CD4+ T cells sorted from blood. In light of the paper, this sample's cell subset or site label describes: CD45RA+ positively selected.

The CDR3 protein sequence reads: CASSQAGGSYNEQFF. DNA sequence: TGCGCCAGCAGCCAAGCGGGAGGCTCCTACAATGAGCAGTTCTTC. The rearrangement joined TRBV4-1 to TRBJ2-1; the junction holds 7 bases that match TRBD2. CDR1 and CDR2, looked up from the germline V gene, are MGHRA and YSYEKL. Clipping removes 1 base from V and 0 bases from J, with 0 as the unmatched junction base count. The CDR3 covers 15 residues, taking in both the cysteine and the phenylalanine. The retained sequence is limited to the CDR3, 45 bases, with the frame set at the first base.